This TCR beta chain was sequenced during a study of molecular identifiers for immune sequencing clone quantification. General observations from the study: The share of molecules held by clones above 20 RNA copies was over 99% in effector cells and under 1% in naive cells.

Germline CDR1 is DFQATT and CDR2 is SNEGSKA (reference sequence). This CDR3 has 14 residues. TCRdb fed the PCR reads into MiXCR, producing one record per CDR3 protein. The table records about 86,000 distinct CDR3 sequences, approximately 23% of them present only once. This clonotype was seen once. The target antigen is unknown. It may be a read error: a sequence one base away is much more abundant. V usage is TRBV20-1 and J usage is TRBJ1-5; TRBD1 might be the D (6 bases). The receptor was derived from a human donor in good health. Some libraries in this study had Jurkat cell RNA spiked in. The sequenced sample was naive CD8+ T cells from blood, with Jurkat cell RNA spiked in. Documented subset: FACS-sorted CD8+CD4-CCR7+CD45RA+ naive T cells. The CDR3: CSAGDMSGDQPQHF. The CDR3 nucleotides are TGCAGTGCTGGAGATATGTCAGGGGATCAGCCCCAGCATTTT.